The 2 T cell receptor beta chains in this list originate from one sample, sequenced in a study of shared clonotypes between healthy human individuals (dated by TCRdb to about 2020). To prepare the library, the immunoSEQ multiplex PCR assay was applied. Drawn from immuneACCESS, this table holds only the in-frame rearrangements with V and J called that TCRdb kept. Clones are partly lost; checked studies trace under half to an unresolved V gene and leave the rest unexplained. This sample has about 2 million clones in its table, and 90% to 95% of those were observed once. The ten top clones hold 0.13% of the sample. Source material: naive CD4+ T cells sorted from blood. The cell subset or site label for this specimen denotes: CD45RA+ positively selected. The receptors here all came from a man younger than 30 in good health.

This clone was picked up one time. This chain links TRBV16 with TRBJ1-6; TRBD1 matches at 9 bases. The CDR3 has 14 amino acids. Germline V gene data show CDR1 as KGHSY and CDR2 as FQNENV. Trimming cost V 6 bases and J 6 bases; bases outside gene matches: 3. The CDR3 region is CASRPDRGNSPLHF. CDR3 DNA: TGTGCCAGCAGACCGGACAGGGGTAATTCACCCCTCCACTTT.

This clone was seen only once. The chain recombines TRBV2 with TRBJ2-1; 11 bases fit TRBD1. There are 14 residues in the CDR3. The V segment lost 7 bases and the J segment 4 bases; nucleotides outside the gene matches: 3. Germline V lookup: CDR1 SNHLY, CDR2 FYNNEI. CDR3 amino acids: CASTGTGGYNEQFF. The DNA of the CDR3 is TGTGCCAGCACGGGGACAGGGGGTTACAATGAGCAGTTCTTC.